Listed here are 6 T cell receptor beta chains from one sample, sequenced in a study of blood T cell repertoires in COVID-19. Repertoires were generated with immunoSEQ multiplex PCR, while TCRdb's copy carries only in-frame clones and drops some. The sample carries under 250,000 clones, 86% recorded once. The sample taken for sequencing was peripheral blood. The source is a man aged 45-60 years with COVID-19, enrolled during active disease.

The CDR3 sequence: CASSRDREVTFF. The CDR3 DNA sequence: TGTGCCAGCTCACGCGACAGGGAGGTAACGTTCTTC. The chain joins TRBV18 to TRBJ2-1; D may be TRBD1 (7 bases). The germline V gene has CDR1 KGHSH and CDR2 LQKENI. The V gene lost 4 bases and the J gene lost 15 bases, with 16 bases spanning the gap. The CDR3 extends over 12 amino acids.

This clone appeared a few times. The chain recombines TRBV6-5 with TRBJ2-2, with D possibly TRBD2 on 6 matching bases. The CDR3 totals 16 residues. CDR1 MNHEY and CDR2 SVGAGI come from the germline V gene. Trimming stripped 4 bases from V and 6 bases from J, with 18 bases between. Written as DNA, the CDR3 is TGTGCCAGCAGTTCCAGGAGGGGAGAAGTGTCCGGGGAGCTGTTTTTT. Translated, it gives CASSSRRGEVSGELFF.

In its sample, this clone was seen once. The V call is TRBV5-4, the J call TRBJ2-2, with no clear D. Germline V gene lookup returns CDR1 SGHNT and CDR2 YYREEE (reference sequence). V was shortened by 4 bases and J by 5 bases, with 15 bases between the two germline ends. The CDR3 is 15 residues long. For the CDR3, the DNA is TGTGCCAGCAGCCTGGGCCGAGGATTGACCGGGGAGCTGTTTTTT. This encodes CASSLGRGLTGELFF.

CDR3 in DNA: TGCGCCAGCAGCTTTCAGACAGCAAACACTGAAGCTTTCTTT. Amino acid sequence: CASSFQTANTEAFF. J is TRBJ1-1 and V is TRBV5-1; weak D call: TRBD1 (5 bases). This CDR3 is 14 amino acids long. The germline CDR1 and CDR2 sequences are SGHRS and YFSETQ. The V and J ends lost 2 bases and 2 bases respectively, with 10 bases between them.

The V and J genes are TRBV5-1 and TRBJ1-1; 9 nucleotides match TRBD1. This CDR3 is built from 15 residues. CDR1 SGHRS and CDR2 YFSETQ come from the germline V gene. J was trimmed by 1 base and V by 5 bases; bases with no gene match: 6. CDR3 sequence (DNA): TGCGCCAGCAGGGTGGACAGGGGCTCGAACACTGAAGCTTTCTTT. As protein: CASRVDRGSNTEAFF.

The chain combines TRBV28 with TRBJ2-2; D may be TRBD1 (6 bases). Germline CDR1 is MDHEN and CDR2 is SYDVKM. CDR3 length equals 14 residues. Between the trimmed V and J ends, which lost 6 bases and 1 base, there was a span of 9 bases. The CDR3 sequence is CASSRGQNTGELFF. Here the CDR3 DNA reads TGTGCCAGCAGCCGGGGACAGAACACCGGGGAGCTGTTTTTT.